The 24 T cell receptor beta chains below come from one sample, sequenced in a study of regulatory T cells in long-lasting Graves disease. Time point: newly diagnosed GD, antithyroid drugs for less than 3 months. Researchers made the TCR library from RNA that was extracted from PBMCs. Assembly of TCR beta libraries relied on iRepertoire HTBI primers together with Arm-PCR of CDR3 regions. One entry per CDR3 protein, called by TCRdb with MiXCR from the multiplex PCR reads. The sample includes about 220,000 distinct CDR3 sequences, approximately 18% of them seen just once. These data also featured in a second study, about T cells in Graves' hyperthyroidism and ophthalmopathy.

The specimen was peripheral blood mononuclear cells (PBMCs), collected at new diagnosis, from a patient treated with antithyroid drugs. The receptors derive from a woman in her twenties or thirties with Graves disease.

CDR3 amino acids: CSATGTDQETQYF. The CDR3 region has the DNA TGCAGTGCTACCGGGACAGATCAAGAGACCCAGTACTTC. V and J are TRBV20-1 and TRBJ2-5, with 7 bases identical to TRBD1. J lost 2 bases, V lost 4 bases, and 4 bases had no gene match. The germline CDR1 and CDR2 sequences are DFQATT and SNEGSKA (reference sequence). The CDR3 length is 13 residues.

This clonotype was detected many times. The chain recombines TRBV2 with TRBJ2-3; 12 bases line up with TRBD2. The germline gives CDR1 SNHLY, CDR2 FYNNEI. This CDR3 has 18 residues. The V gene end was trimmed by 4 bases and the J gene end by 4 bases; junction bases not matched to a gene: 12. The CDR3 coding sequence is TGTGCCAGCAGTGGGAGTAGGCTAGCGGGAGGGTCCGCAGATACGCAGTATTTT. Translation gives CASSGSRLAGGSADTQYF.

With regard to this clonotype: Just one base apart from a much larger clone, this may be a read error. V and J are TRBV20-1 and TRBJ2-3, with 8 bases identical to TRBD2. Per the germline V gene, CDR1 is DFQATT and CDR2 is SNEGSKA (reference sequence). The CDR3 is 12 residues long. The V and J ends lost 4 bases and 5 bases, in that order; junction bases with no gene match: 2. CDR3: CSATGGEDTQYF. CDR3 coding DNA: TGCAGTGCTACCGGGGGGGAAGATACGCAGTATTTT.

This clonotype was observed many times. The chain couples TRBV6-1 to TRBJ1-1, with no clear D. Germline V lookup: CDR1 MNHNS, CDR2 SASEGT. The CDR3 length is 13 residues. Trimming took off 7 bases at V and 1 base at J, with 10 bases between the two ends. Written as DNA, the CDR3 is TGTGCCAGCACCTTTCAGAGGAACACTGAAGCTTTCTTT. This encodes CASTFQRNTEAFF.

In this sample, this clonotype turned up many times. This chain connects TRBV28 to TRBJ2-2; no clear D. CDR1 and CDR2 from the germline V gene are MDHEN and SYDVKM. This CDR3 comprises 14 residues. V lost 6 bases and J lost 4, with 12 bases in between. The CDR3 loop is CASRVNMGTGELFF. The CDR3 coding sequence is TGTGCCAGCAGGGTCAACATGGGCACCGGGGAGCTGTTTTTT.

This clonotype appeared many times. The rearrangement links TRBV30 to TRBJ1-1; D not certain. The CDR3 loop spans 14 amino acids. Trimming took 0 bases from V and 1 from J, leaving 9 bases between them. CDR1 GTSNPN and CDR2 SVGIG come from the germline V gene (reference sequence). CDR3 amino acids: CAWSVLVANTEAFF. For the CDR3, the DNA is TGTGCCTGGAGTGTACTGGTGGCGAACACTGAAGCTTTCTTT.

This clonotype was seen repeatedly, ten times or more. The V gene is TRBV27, the J gene TRBJ1-1; D perhaps matches TRBD1 (5 bases). V lost 5 bases and J lost 8, with 15 bases in between. The CDR3 contains 13 residues. Germline values: CDR1 MNHEY, CDR2 SMNVEV (reference sequence). The CDR3 here is CASSPHGTQEAFF. Written as DNA, the CDR3 is TGTGCCAGCAGTCCGCACGGGACCCAGGAAGCTTTCTTT.

Many counts were recorded for this clonotype. The V call is TRBV18, the J call TRBJ2-7; D unresolved. The V and J ends lost 1 base and 1 base respectively, with 5 bases between them. The CDR3 length is 13 residues. CDR1 KGHSH and CDR2 LQKENI come from the germline V gene. CDR3 nucleotides: TGTGCCAGCTCACCACAGGGATCCTACGAGCAGTACTTC. Protein product: CASSPQGSYEQYF.

There are many counts of this clonotype. The genes are TRBV11-2 and TRBJ2-2, with 8 nucleotides matching TRBD2. In germline, CDR1 is SGHAT, CDR2 FQNNGV. There are 15 residues in the CDR3. V lost 5 bases to trimming and J lost 4 bases; unmatched junction nucleotides: 6. The CDR3 region is CASSPSGGGTGELFF. CDR3 nucleotides: TGTGCCAGCAGCCCTTCGGGGGGGGGCACCGGGGAGCTGTTTTTT.

The chain couples TRBV5-1 to TRBJ2-6; D ambiguous. The germline CDR1 and CDR2 sequences are SGHRS and YFSETQ. V lost 2 bases to trimming and J lost 1 base, with 7 bases between them. This CDR3 has 15 amino acids. The CDR3 reads CASSLVPSGANVLTF. In DNA form, the CDR3 reads TGCGCCAGCAGCTTAGTTCCTTCTGGGGCCAACGTCCTGACTTTC.

This clonotype showed up just a few times. In nucleotides, the CDR3 is TGCAGTGCTAGAGATCGGAGGCCAGGAGGGCCCGACGAGCAGTACTTC. It specifies CSARDRRPGGPDEQYF. This chain uses TRBV20-1 with TRBJ2-7; a possible D gene is TRBD2 (6 bases). Germline V gene sequence: CDR1 DFQATT, CDR2 SNEGSKA (reference sequence). V lost 0 bases and J 5 bases, leaving 20 bases between the germline ends. The CDR3 loop spans 16 amino acids.

A remark on this clonotype: It may be a read error: a sequence one base away is much more abundant. This chain connects TRBV11-2 to TRBJ1-6; 8 bases fit TRBD1. The CDR3 consists of 15 residues. V lost 5 bases to trimming and J lost 7 bases; unmatched junction nucleotides: 7. CDR1 and CDR2 from the germline V gene are SGHAT and FQNNGV. The CDR3 nucleotides are TGTGCCAGCAGCCAGCGACAGGGGATCAATTCACCCCTCCACTTT. The encoded protein is CASSQRQGINSPLHF.

The chain is built from TRBV20-1 and TRBJ1-1; D not certain. CDR3 length: 14 residues. The germline V gene has CDR1 DFQATT and CDR2 SNEGSKA (reference sequence). Trimming stripped 2 bases from V and 1 base from J, with 11 bases between. In DNA form, the CDR3 reads TGCAGTGCTAGAATGGCAAATGGGAACACTGAAGCTTTCTTT. It translates to CSARMANGNTEAFF.

This chain connects TRBV2 to TRBJ2-3; a possible D gene is TRBD1 (6 bases). V lost 6 bases and J 0 bases, leaving 16 bases between the germline ends. The germline V gene has CDR1 SNHLY and CDR2 FYNNEI. The CDR3 contains 16 residues. CDR3 nucleotide sequence: TGTGCCAGCAGGGCCGGGACATTCGGTAGCACAGATACGCAGTATTTT. It yields the protein CASRAGTFGSTDTQYF.

The table lists this clonotype with a count of one. The chain has TRBV7-8 and TRBJ2-5, with D tentatively TRBD1 or TRBD2 (5 bases each). Germline lookup yields CDR1 SGHVS and CDR2 FQNEAQ. This CDR3 region has 15 residues. The V end was cut by 3 bases, the J end by 2 bases, with 13 bases between. CDR3 coding DNA: TGTGCCAGCAGCTTTGTGACGGGACCGCAAGAGACCCAGTACTTC. The encoded protein is CASSFVTGPQETQYF. The full variable domain, completed using reference TRBV7-8 and TRBJ2-5, is GAGVSQSPRYKVAKRGQDVALRCDPISGHVSLFWYQQALGQGPEFLTYFQNEAQLDKSGLPSDRFFAERPEGSVSTLKIQRTQQEDSAVYLCASSFVTGPQETQYFGPGTRLLVL.

The rearrangement uses TRBV27 and TRBJ2-7; D may match TRBD1 or TRBD2 (6 bases each). Germline CDR1 MNHEY, CDR2 SMNVEV (reference sequence). Trimming left V 1 base short and J 5 bases short, with 18 bases between. CDR3 size: 16 residues. The CDR3 DNA reads as TGTGCCAGCAGTTTATTCTTCCCGCCAAGGGGGGACGAGCAGTACTTC. This sequence encodes CASSLFFPPRGDEQYF.

This clonotype was picked up many times. The chain carries TRBV27 and TRBJ2-7; no clear D. V was shortened by 6 bases and J by 2 bases, with 11 bases between the two germline ends. In germline, CDR1 is MNHEY, CDR2 SMNVEV (reference sequence). The CDR3 contains 13 residues. As DNA, the CDR3 is TGTGCCAGCAGATATACCCCGGCCTACGAGCAGTACTTC. Amino acid sequence: CASRYTPAYEQYF.

This clonotype has more than one count but fewer than ten. The chain recombines TRBV12-3 or TRBV12-4 with TRBJ2-2; TRBD2 matches 7 bases. V shed 7 bases and J 2 bases; nucleotides not matched to a gene: 16. The CDR3 runs 18 residues. CDR3 DNA sequence: TGTGCCAGCAACTTTAGGACCAGGGAGGGCTACAACACCGGGGAGCTGTTTTTT. It codes for CASNFRTREGYNTGELFF.

This clonotype has a count of ten or more. The V and J genes are TRBV28 and TRBJ2-2, with 9 nucleotides matching TRBD2. In germline, CDR1 is MDHEN, CDR2 SYDVKM. The CDR3 length is 16 residues. Trimming removed 6 bases from V and 7 bases from J; junction bases left unmatched: 12. CDR3 DNA: TGTGCCAGCAGGCGCGCTGGGACTAGCTTTTACGGGGAGCTGTTTTTT. Translating it yields CASRRAGTSFYGELFF.

This clonotype was seen at least ten times. The rearrangement links TRBV2 to TRBJ1-6; 7 nucleotides line up with TRBD1. Germline loops: CDR1 SNHLY, CDR2 FYNNEI. CDR3 length equals 15 residues. V dropped 1 base and J dropped 7; count of bases not matched to a gene: 4. The chain's CDR3 is CASSEGAGGNSPLHF. The CDR3 DNA reads as TGTGCCAGCAGTGAAGGTGCAGGGGGAAATTCACCCCTCCACTTT.

There are many counts of this clonotype. The chain is built from TRBV5-1 and TRBJ2-7; 8 bases line up with TRBD2. The CDR3 spans 15 residues. The junction had 8 bases not matched to a gene; V was cut back by 3 bases and J by 3 bases. Germline values: CDR1 SGHRS, CDR2 YFSETQ. CDR3 region: CASSSHPTSGYEQYF. DNA for the CDR3: TGCGCCAGCAGCTCTCACCCCACTAGCGGCTACGAGCAGTACTTC.

A word on this clonotype: The conserved closing phenylalanine or tryptophan is absent in this CDR3, likely reflecting a read error. The chain recombines TRBV20-1 with TRBJ2-3; 12 bases align to TRBD1. In germline, CDR1 is DFQATT, CDR2 SNEGSKA (reference sequence). The CDR3 runs 15 residues. Unmatched junction bases numbered 10, after V lost 5 bases and J lost 7 bases. CDR3 nucleotides: TGCAGTGCTGGAACCGGGACAGGGGGCGCATATACGCAGTATTCT. This encodes CSAGTGTGGAYTQYS.

The sample holds many counts of this clonotype. The rearrangement uses TRBV19 and TRBJ1-5, with 7 nucleotides matching TRBD1. Trimming cost V 5 bases and J 4 bases; bases outside gene matches: 11. Germline CDR1 LNHDA, CDR2 SQIVND (reference sequence). The CDR3 sequence is 16 residues long. The CDR3 loop reads CASSYTPGGRNQPQHF. CDR3 sequence (DNA): TGTGCCAGTAGTTATACACCAGGGGGGAGAAATCAGCCCCAGCATTTT.

This clonotype occurred many times. The chain links TRBV2 to TRBJ2-1, with unresolved D. Germline loops: CDR1 SNHLY, CDR2 FYNNEI. This CDR3 spans 12 amino acids. The V end was cut by 10 bases, the J end by 6 bases, with 13 bases between. CDR3 in amino acids: CANSKAANEQFF. The CDR3 DNA is TGTGCCAATTCAAAAGCTGCCAATGAGCAGTTCTTC.